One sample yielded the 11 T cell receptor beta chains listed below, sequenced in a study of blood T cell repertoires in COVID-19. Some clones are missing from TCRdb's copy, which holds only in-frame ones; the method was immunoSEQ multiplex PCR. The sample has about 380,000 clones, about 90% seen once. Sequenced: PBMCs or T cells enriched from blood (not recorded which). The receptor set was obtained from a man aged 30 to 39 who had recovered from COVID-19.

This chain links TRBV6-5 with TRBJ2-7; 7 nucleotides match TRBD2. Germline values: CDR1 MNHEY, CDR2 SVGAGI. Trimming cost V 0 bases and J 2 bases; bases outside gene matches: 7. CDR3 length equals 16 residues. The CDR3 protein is CASSYSGFAGAYEQYF. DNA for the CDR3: TGTGCCAGCAGTTACTCTGGATTTGCGGGGGCCTACGAGCAGTACTTC.

CDR3: CASSHPGLRRVFENEQFF. The CDR3 DNA reads TGTGCCAGCAGCCATCCGGGACTCCGAAGGGTTTTCGAAAATGAGCAGTTCTTC. The chain has TRBV14 and TRBJ2-1; tentative D call: TRBD2 (6 bases). V gave up 3 bases and J gave up 7 bases, with 25 bases separating them. This CDR3 spans 18 amino acids. Germline V gene data show CDR1 as SGHDN and CDR2 as FVKESK.

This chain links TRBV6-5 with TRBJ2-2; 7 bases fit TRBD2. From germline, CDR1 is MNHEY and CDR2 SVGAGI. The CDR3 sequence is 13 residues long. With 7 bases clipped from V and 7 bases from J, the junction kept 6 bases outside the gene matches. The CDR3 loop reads CASMGGGVGELFF. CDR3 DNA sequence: TGTGCCAGCATGGGGGGGGGAGTCGGGGAGCTGTTTTTT.

DNA for the CDR3: TGCAGCGTTGGTAAGGGGGCGAATGTAGGCTACACCTTC. Translation: CSVGKGANVGYTF. The chain uses TRBV29-1 and TRBJ1-2; 7 positions match TRBD1. Germline V CDR1 and CDR2: SQVTM, ANQGSEA. The junction had 10 bases not matched to a gene; V was cut back by 4 bases and J by 8 bases. There are 13 residues in the CDR3.

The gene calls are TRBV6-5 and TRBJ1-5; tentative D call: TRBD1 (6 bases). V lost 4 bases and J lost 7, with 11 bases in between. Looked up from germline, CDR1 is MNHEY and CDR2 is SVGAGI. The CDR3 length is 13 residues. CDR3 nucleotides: TGTGCCAGCAGTTGGGGGGGCACCCAGCCCCAGCATTTT. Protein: CASSWGGTQPQHF.

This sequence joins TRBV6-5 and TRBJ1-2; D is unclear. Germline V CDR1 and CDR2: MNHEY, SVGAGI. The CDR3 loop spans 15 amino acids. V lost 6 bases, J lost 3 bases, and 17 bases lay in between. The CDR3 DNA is TGTGCCAGCAGCTACGTACGGGGTAGGGACTATGGCTACACCTTC. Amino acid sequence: CASSYVRGRDYGYTF.

CDR3 DNA: TGTGCCAGCAGTTTTGAGTTAGCCGATAGCACAGATACGCAGTATTTT. The encoded protein is CASSFELADSTDTQYF. The chain uses TRBV28 and TRBJ2-3; D remains ambiguous. Germline V gene sequence: CDR1 MDHEN, CDR2 SYDVKM. The CDR3 is 16 amino acids. V was clipped by 3 bases and J by 0 bases, with 13 bases between them. The complete variable domain, with remaining parts taken from reference TRBV28 and TRBJ2-3, reads DVKVTQSSRYLVKRTGEKVFLECVQDMDHENMFWYRQDPGLGLRLIYFSYDVKMKEKGDIPEGYSVSREKKERFSLILESASTNQTSMYLCASSFELADSTDTQYFGPGTRLTVL.

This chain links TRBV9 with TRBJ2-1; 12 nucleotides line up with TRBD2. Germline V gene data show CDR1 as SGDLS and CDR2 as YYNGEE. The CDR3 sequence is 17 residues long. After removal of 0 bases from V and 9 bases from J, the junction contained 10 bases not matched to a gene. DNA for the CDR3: TGTGCCAGCAGCGTAGGGTCTAGCGGGGGGGCCGGTATTGAGCAGTTCTTC. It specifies CASSVGSSGGAGIEQFF.

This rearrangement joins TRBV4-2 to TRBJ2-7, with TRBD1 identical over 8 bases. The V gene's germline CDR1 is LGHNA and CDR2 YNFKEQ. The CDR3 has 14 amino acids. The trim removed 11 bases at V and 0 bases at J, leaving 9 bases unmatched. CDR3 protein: CASGRDRSSYEQYF. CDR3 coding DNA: TGTGCCTCAGGCCGGGACAGGAGCTCCTACGAGCAGTACTTC.

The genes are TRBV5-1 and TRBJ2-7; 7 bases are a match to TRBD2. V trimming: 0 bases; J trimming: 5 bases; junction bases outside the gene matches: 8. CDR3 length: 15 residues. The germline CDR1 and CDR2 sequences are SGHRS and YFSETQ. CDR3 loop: CASSLVLPGGHEQYF. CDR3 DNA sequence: TGCGCCAGCAGCTTGGTACTGCCGGGGGGACACGAGCAGTACTTC.

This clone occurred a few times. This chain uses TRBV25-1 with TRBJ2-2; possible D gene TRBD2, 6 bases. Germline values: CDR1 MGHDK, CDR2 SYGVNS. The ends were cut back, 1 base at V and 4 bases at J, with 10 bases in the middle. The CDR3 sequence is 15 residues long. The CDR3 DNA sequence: TGTGCCAGCAGTGAATTCGGGGGAAGCACCGGGGAGCTGTTTTTT. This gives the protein CASSEFGGSTGELFF.